The 16 T cell receptor beta chains given below trace back to one sample, sequenced in a study of T cell responses to AZD1222 COVID-19 vaccine. Sequencing was performed with immunoSEQ multiplex PCR; in TCRdb, only in-frame clones are kept and a portion is missing. The table lists tens of thousands of clones, less than 85% of them singletons. This specimen was peripheral blood, taken on day 0 of AZD1222 vaccination. These receptors all come from an adult in good health.

V usage is TRBV6-5 and J usage is TRBJ2-6; TRBD2 matches 12 bases. CDR1 and CDR2 from the germline V gene are MNHEY and SVGAGI. V lost 10 bases to trimming and J lost 4 bases; unmatched junction nucleotides: 5. This CDR3 spans 15 amino acids. The CDR3 DNA is TGTGCCACCTCGACTAGCGGGAGCGGGGCCAACGTCCTGACTTTC. Its protein product is CATSTSGSGANVLTF.

The J gene is TRBJ1-2, the V gene TRBV4-1, with D possibly matching TRBD1 (5 bases). With 1 base removed from V and 2 bases from J, the gap between germline ends came to 11 bases. CDR1 is MGHRA, CDR2 YSYEKL, per germline. This CDR3 is 15 amino acids long. CDR3 bases: TGCGCCAGCAGCCAAGGGGACGGGCCAAACTATGGCTACACCTTC. Its protein is CASSQGDGPNYGYTF.

This chain connects TRBV27 to TRBJ1-3, with TRBD1 as a possible D gene (6 bases). The CDR3 loop spans 16 amino acids. Germline V CDR1 and CDR2: MNHEY, SMNVEV (reference sequence). V lost 5 bases, J lost 2 bases, and 16 bases lay in between. CDR3 coding DNA: TGTGCCAGCAGTCCGTCGACAGGCTTGGCTGGAAACACCATATATTTT. Translation gives CASSPSTGLAGNTIYF.

The V call is TRBV9, the J call TRBJ2-1; TRBD1 matches at 9 bases. V gave up 7 bases and J gave up 8 bases; unmatched junction bases: 10. Per the germline V gene, CDR1 is SGDLS and CDR2 is YYNGEE. The CDR3 is 14 amino acids. CDR3 nucleotides: TGTGCCAGCGGTTCCGGGACAGGGAAGGATGAGCAGTTCTTC. Protein: CASGSGTGKDEQFF.

This clone has just a few counts. The CDR3, as DNA: TGTGCCAGCAGCTCATTCCCGGGCAATCAGCCCCAGCATTTT. It codes for CASSSFPGNQPQHF. The chain combines TRBV7-9 with TRBJ1-5; D gene unclear. This CDR3 region has 14 residues. Trimming took off 4 bases at V and 2 bases at J, with 9 bases between the two ends. The germline V gene encodes CDR1 SEHNR and CDR2 FQNEAQ (reference sequence).

CDR3 amino acids: CASSHIRVHNEQFF. For the CDR3, the DNA is TGTGCCAGCAGCCACATCAGGGTACACAATGAGCAGTTCTTC. The V and J genes are TRBV11-2 and TRBJ2-1, with D possibly TRBD1 on 5 matching bases. This CDR3 has 14 amino acids. Germline V gene lookup returns CDR1 SGHAT and CDR2 FQNNGV. Trimming took off 5 bases at V and 5 bases at J, with 13 bases between the two ends.

The chain joins TRBV19 to TRBJ2-5, with D perhaps matching TRBD2 (5 bases). This CDR3 comprises 14 residues. Germline-derived CDR1 and CDR2 are LNHDA and SQIVND (reference sequence). Trimming removed 2 bases at V and 5 bases at J, with 12 bases between. The CDR3 loop is CASSIRARGETQYF. The CDR3 nucleotides are TGTGCCAGTAGTATAAGGGCGAGAGGGGAGACCCAGTACTTC.

This sequence joins TRBV7-2 and TRBJ1-2, with D unresolved. V was trimmed by 5 bases and J by 0 bases, leaving 22 bases between them. CDR3 length equals 18 residues. Per germline, CDR1 SGHTA and CDR2 FQGNSA. CDR3 loop: CASSRTHLSRAANYGYTF. The CDR3 DNA follows: TGTGCCAGCAGCCGCACACATCTTTCGCGGGCAGCTAACTATGGCTACACCTTC.

V is TRBV2 and J is TRBJ2-1; TRBD1 might be the D (5 bases). Germline loops: CDR1 SNHLY, CDR2 FYNNEI. The V end was cut by 4 bases, the J end by 0 bases, with 10 bases between. The CDR3 is made up of 15 amino acids. The CDR3 DNA is TGTGCCAGCAGTGTAAGGGGCACCTCCTACAATGAGCAGTTCTTC. Protein sequence: CASSVRGTSYNEQFF. Full variable domain (missing parts from reference TRBV2 and TRBJ2-1): EPEVTQTPSHQVTQMGQEVILRCVPISNHLYFYWYRQILGQKVEFLVSFYNNEISEKSEIFDDQFSVERPDGSNFTLKIRSTKLEDSAMYFCASSVRGTSYNEQFFGPGTRLTVL.

The chain joins TRBV10-3 to TRBJ2-3, with TRBD2 as a possible D gene (6 bases). CDR1 ENHRY and CDR2 SYGVKD come from the germline V gene. The CDR3 is made up of 13 amino acids. V lost 8 bases and J 4 bases, leaving 13 bases between the germline ends. CDR3 nucleotides: TGTGCCATCGGTCGGGAGTTTGCAGATACGCAGTATTTT. Encoded protein: CAIGREFADTQYF.

This chain links TRBV6-6 with TRBJ2-2; 7 bases match TRBD2. The CDR3 totals 15 residues. V lost 4 bases and J lost 2; bases outside the gene matches: 4. CDR1 is MNHNY and CDR2 is SVGAGI in the germline V gene (reference sequence). DNA for the CDR3: TGTGCCAGCAGTTCTCGGGAGGTTAACACCGGGGAGCTGTTTTTT. Translating it yields CASSSREVNTGELFF.

This chain links TRBV27 with TRBJ2-7, with TRBD2 matching over 12 bases. Looked up from germline, CDR1 is MNHEY and CDR2 is SMNVEV (reference sequence). This CDR3 is 16 amino acids long. V was pared by 5 bases and J by 4 bases, with 9 bases of the junction left unmatched. Here the CDR3 DNA reads TGTGCCAGCAGTCCCATTCTAGCGGGAGGGCCGTACGAGCAGTACTTC. Translating it yields CASSPILAGGPYEQYF.

The chain couples TRBV6-4 to TRBJ2-5; D gene unclear. V shed 0 bases and J shed 5 bases, with 4 bases lying between them. The CDR3 loop spans 12 amino acids. Germline assignment: CDR1 MRHNA and CDR2 SNTAGT. CDR3 DNA: TGTGCCAGCAGTGACTCGGGGGAGACCCAGTACTTC. Protein: CASSDSGETQYF.

This rearrangement joins TRBV27 to TRBJ2-2, with TRBD2 identical over 11 bases. J lost 2 bases, V lost 6 bases, and 5 bases had no gene match. Germline CDR1 is MNHEY and CDR2 is SMNVEV (reference sequence). The CDR3 runs 16 residues. The CDR3 loop is CASRLGLAVNTGELFF. The CDR3 DNA sequence: TGTGCCAGCAGGCTGGGACTAGCGGTCAACACCGGGGAGCTGTTTTTT.

This clone has just a few counts. The chain carries TRBV11-2 and TRBJ2-1; a weak D match, TRBD2 (6 bases). The germline V gene encodes CDR1 SGHAT and CDR2 FQNNGV. V lost 5 bases, J lost 3 bases, and 23 bases lay in between. The CDR3 covers 18 residues. The CDR3 is CASSHRGLQRVVYNEQFF. The CDR3 region has the DNA TGTGCCAGCAGCCACCGGGGACTCCAGAGAGTAGTCTACAATGAGCAGTTCTTC.

The chain employs TRBV6-1 and TRBJ2-5; 9 positions match TRBD2. CDR3 length: 15 amino acids. Unmatched junction bases numbered 5, after V lost 1 base and J lost 5 bases. The germline CDR1 and CDR2 sequences are MNHNS and SASEGT. Here the CDR3 DNA reads TGTGCCAGCAGTGAAGAAGCGGGAGGAGCGGAGACCCAGTACTTC. Its protein product is CASSEEAGGAETQYF.